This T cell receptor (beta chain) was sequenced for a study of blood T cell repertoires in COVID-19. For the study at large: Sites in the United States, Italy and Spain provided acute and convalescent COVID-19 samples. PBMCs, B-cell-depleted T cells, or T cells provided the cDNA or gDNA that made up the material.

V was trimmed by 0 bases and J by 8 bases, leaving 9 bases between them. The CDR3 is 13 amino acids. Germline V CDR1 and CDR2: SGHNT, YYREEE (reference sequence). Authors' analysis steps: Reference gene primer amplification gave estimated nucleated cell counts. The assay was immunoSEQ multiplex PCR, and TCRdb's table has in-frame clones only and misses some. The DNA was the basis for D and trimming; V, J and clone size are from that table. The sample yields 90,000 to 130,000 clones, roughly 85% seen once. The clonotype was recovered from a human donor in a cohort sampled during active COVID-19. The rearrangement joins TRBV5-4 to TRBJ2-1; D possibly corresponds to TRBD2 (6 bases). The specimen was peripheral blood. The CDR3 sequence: CASSLAREYEQFF. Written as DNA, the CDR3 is TGTGCCAGCAGCTTGGCGCGGGAATATGAGCAGTTCTTC.